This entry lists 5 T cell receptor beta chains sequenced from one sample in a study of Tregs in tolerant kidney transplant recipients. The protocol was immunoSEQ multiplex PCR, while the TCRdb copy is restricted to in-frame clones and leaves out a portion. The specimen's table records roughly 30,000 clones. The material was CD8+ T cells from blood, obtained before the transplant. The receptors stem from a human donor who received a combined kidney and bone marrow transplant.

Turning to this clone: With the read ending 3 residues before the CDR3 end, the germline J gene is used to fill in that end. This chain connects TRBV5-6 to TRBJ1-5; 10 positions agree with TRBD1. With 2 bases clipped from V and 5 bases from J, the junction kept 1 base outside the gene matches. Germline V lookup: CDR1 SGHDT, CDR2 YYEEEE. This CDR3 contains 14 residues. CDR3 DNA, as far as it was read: TGTGCCAGCAGCTTTGGGACAGGGGATCAGCCC. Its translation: CASSFGTGDQP. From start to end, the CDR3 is CASSFGTGDQPQHF.

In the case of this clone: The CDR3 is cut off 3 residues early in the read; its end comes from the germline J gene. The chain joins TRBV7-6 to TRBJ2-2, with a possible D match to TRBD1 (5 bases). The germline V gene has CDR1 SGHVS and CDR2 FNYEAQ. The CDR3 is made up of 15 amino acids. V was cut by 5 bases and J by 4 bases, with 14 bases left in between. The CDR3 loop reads CASSHVGESTGELFF. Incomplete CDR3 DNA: TGTGCCAGCAGCCATGTAGGGGAAAGCACCGGGGAG.

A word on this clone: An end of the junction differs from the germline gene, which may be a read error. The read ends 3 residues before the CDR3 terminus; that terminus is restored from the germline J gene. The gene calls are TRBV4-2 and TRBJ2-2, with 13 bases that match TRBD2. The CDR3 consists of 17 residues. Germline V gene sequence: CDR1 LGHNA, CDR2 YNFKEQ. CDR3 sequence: CASSQTSGRAGAGELFF. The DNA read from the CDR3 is TGCGCCAGCAGCCAAACTAGCGGGAGGGCCGGGGCCGGGGAG.

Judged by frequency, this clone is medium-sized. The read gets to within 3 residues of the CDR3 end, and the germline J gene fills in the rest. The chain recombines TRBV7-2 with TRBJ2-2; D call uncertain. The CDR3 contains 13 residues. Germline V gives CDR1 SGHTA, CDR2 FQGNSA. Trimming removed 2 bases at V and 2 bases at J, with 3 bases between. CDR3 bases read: TGTGCCAGCAGCTTACTTAACACCGGGGAG. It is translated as CASSLLNTGE. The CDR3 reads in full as CASSLLNTGELFF.

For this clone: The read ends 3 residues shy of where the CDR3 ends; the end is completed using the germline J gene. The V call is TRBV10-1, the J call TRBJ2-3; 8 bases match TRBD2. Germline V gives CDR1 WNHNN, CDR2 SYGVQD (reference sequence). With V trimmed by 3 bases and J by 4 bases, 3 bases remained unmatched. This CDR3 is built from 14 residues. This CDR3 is CASSDRREADTQYF. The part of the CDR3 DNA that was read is TGCGCCAGCAGTGATAGGCGGGAGGCAGATACG.